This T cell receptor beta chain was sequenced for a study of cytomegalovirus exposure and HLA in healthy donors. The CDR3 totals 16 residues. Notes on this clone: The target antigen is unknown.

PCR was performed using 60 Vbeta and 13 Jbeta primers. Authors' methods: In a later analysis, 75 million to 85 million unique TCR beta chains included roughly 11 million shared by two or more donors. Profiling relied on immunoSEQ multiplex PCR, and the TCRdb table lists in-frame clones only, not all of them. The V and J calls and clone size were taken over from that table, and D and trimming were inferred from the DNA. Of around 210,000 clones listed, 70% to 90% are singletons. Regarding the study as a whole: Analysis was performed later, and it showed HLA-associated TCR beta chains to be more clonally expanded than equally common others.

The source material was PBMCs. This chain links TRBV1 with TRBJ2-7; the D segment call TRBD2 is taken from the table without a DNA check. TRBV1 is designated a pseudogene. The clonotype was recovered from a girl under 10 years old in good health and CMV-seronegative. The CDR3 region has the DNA TGCACCAGCAGCCAAGCCCGAACTAGCGGGAGGTACGAGCAGTACTTC. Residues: CTSSQARTSGRYEQYF.